This T cell receptor (beta chain) was identified in a study of blood T cell repertoires in COVID-19. In the original processing: Using reference gene primer amplification, nucleated cell counts were estimated. Sequencing used immunoSEQ multiplex PCR; TCRdb keeps in-frame clones, though not all of them. V, J and clone size are those of that table, while D and trimming were read from the DNA. Of about 250,000 clones detected, around 89% appear once; the ten largest clones hold approximately 9.5%. Trimming removed 10 bases at V and 7 bases at J, with 20 bases between. This CDR3 has 15 amino acids. From germline, CDR1 is SNHLY and CDR2 FYNNEI.

Sequenced sample: PBMCs or T cells enriched from blood (not recorded which). This chain links TRBV2 with TRBJ1-6, with a weak D call TRBD1 (5 bases). This receptor was taken from a middle-aged man who had recovered from COVID-19. CDR3 sequence reads: CATVEAGRGNSPLHF. The CDR3 nucleotides are TGTGCCACCGTGGAGGCAGGTCGGGGGAATTCACCCCTCCACTTT.